The subject of this entry is one TCR beta chain. Antigen: not known. PCR was performed a second time for about 6 to 11 cycles using a sample-barcoded 5' primer and a J-beta primer mix. TCRdb reprocessed the 5' RACE reads via MiXCR and lists one record per CDR3 protein. The sample lists 1,100,000 or so distinct CDR3 sequences; around 43% were seen once. The authors isolated at least 7 million PBMCs per sample. The data stem from a study of blood T cells in healthy people across ages. Germline V gene lookup returns CDR1 DFQATT and CDR2 SNEGSKA (reference sequence). CDR3 size: 14 residues. Whole-study results and caveats: Donor CMV infection status was unknown, possibly confounding age-related changes in expanded clonotypes. More naive CD4+ cells and higher diversity were found in long-lived than in aged donors. Across samples, TCR beta diversity tracked strongly with naive T cell percentage.

The receptor's source is a woman between 55 and 75 years old in good health. Source material: blood. The chain joins TRBV20-1 to TRBJ2-5, with 8 positions matching TRBD2. The DNA end favors TRBJ2-7, so the J call may be wrong. The chain's CDR3 is CSAALSSGDYEQYF. The CDR3 coding sequence is TGCAGTGCTGCCCTAAGTAGCGGGGACTACGAGCAGTACTTC.